The source of this TCR beta chain is a study of blood T cell repertoires in COVID-19 (TCRdb year 2020). For context, the study as a whole: Samples covering the acute and convalescent phases of COVID-19 were provided by collaborators in the United States, Italy and Spain. The prospective study material was composed of cDNA or gDNA derived from T cells, B-cell-depleted T cells, or PBMCs. Subjects who had been exposed to COVID-19, were actively infected with it, or had recovered from it provided the deeply sampled blood TCRbeta repertoires that made up the dataset. The repertoires were made available in a free public database intended to serve as a resource for research on the immune response to SARS-CoV-2. Samples came from the ongoing ImmuneRACE study (first 160 participants) plus 1,254 subjects from 6 global collaborators. Sample metadata almost always included a de-identified subject ID, COVID-19 status, age in years and sex. HLA class I and class II types, where available, came from metadata supplied by the sample provider rather than from assay-based typing. Broad study findings and their caveats: How much clinical and demographic metadata was included differed by source and by participant, and the metadata was provided uncurated.

Each collaborating institution followed its own protocols to collect whole blood in K2EDTA tubes. For TCRbeta analysis, collaborators shipped samples as frozen whole blood, isolated PBMCs, or DNA extracted from either of those sample types. The immunoSEQ Assay, a bias-controlled multiplex PCR, was used to amplify TCRbeta CDR3 regions from genomic DNA. As for how the authors treated the data: Within the assay, amplification of reference gene primers was used to estimate how many nucleated cells each sample contained. Sequence reads were collapsed and filtered to measure the absolute abundance of every unique TCRbeta CDR3 rearrangement. For each sample, productive Simpson clonality was calculated by taking the square root of Simpson's diversity index across productive rearrangements. This is the immuneACCESS table as TCRdb keeps it, with only in-frame sequences that have V and J called. A part of the clones is gone; compared with another copy, unresolved V genes explain less than half, and the rest is unexplained. V and J calls and clone size follow that table, whereas D and trimming were derived from the DNA. The sample contains more than 100,000 clones, just over 85% of them found a single time. The ten top clones hold more than 4% of the sample.

V gives up 1 base and J gives up 3 bases, and the segment between their germline ends measures 10 bases. CDR1 and CDR2 were assigned from the germline V gene (reference sequence) as LGHDT and YNNKEL. The CDR3 measures 15 amino acids from cysteine to phenylalanine. The DNA shown is the 45-base CDR3, in frame from base 1. In this sample, this clone turned up once. The specificity of this receptor is unknown. No much larger clone exists at a distance of one base, and base qualities are not known. Here the chain combines TRBV3-1 (or the pseudogene TRBV3-2) and TRBJ1-5; the D gene assignment is ambiguous. Sequenced sample: peripheral blood. This clonotype was sampled from a man aged 35-49 years with acute or convalescent COVID-19. The CDR3 has the sequence CASSQGAGNNQPQHF. The nucleotide sequence reads as follows: TGTGCCAGCAGCCAAGGAGCGGGCAACAATCAGCCCCAGCATTTT.